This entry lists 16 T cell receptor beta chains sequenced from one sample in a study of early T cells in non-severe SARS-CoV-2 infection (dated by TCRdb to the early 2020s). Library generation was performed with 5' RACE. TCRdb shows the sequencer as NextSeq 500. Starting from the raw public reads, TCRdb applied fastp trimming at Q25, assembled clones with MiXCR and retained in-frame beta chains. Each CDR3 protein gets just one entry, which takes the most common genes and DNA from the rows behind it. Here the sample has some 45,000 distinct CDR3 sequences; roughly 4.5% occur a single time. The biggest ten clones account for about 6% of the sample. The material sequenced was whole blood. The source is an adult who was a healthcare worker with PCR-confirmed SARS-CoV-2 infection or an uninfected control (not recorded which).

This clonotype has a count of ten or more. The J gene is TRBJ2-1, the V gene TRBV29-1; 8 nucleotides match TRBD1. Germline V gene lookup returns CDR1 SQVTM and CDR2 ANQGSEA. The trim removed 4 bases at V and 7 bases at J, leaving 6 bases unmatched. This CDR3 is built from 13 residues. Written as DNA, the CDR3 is TGCAGCGTTGCGCAGGGGGCCGTTAATGAGCAGTTCTTC. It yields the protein CSVAQGAVNEQFF.

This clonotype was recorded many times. CDR3 sequence: CATLPGQGAGEQYF. DNA of the CDR3: TGTGCCACCCTACCCGGACAGGGGGCTGGGGAGCAGTACTTC. The genes are TRBV15 and TRBJ2-7, with TRBD1 matching over 11 bases. CDR3 length: 14 amino acids. Unmatched junction bases numbered 10, after V lost 8 bases and J lost 7 bases. Germline CDR1 and CDR2: LNHNV and YYDKDF (reference sequence).

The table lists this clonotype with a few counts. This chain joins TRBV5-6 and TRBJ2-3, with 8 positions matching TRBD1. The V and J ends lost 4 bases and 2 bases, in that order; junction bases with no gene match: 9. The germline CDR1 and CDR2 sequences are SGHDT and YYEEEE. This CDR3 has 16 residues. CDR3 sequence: CASSPTADRATDTQYF. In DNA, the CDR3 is TGTGCCAGCAGCCCGACTGCGGACAGGGCCACAGATACGCAGTATTTT.

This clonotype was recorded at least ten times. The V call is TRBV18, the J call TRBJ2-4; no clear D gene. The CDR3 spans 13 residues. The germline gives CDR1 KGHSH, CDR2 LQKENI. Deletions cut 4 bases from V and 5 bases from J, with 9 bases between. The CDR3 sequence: CASSRFDENIQYF. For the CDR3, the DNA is TGTGCCAGCTCACGGTTCGATGAAAACATTCAGTACTTC.

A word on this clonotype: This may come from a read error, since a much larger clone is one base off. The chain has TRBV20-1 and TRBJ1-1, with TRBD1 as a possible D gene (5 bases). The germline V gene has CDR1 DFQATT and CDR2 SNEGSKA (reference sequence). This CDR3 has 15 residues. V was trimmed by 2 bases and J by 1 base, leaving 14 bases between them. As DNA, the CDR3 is TGCAGTGCTAGAAGACAGTGGGCGCAGAACACTGAAGCTTTCTTT. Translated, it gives CSARRQWAQNTEAFF.

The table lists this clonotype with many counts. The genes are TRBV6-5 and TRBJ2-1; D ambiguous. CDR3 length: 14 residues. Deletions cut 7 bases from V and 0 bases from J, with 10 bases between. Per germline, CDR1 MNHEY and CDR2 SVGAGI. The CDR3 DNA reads TGTGCCAGCAAGGGCAGTCACTCCTACAATGAGCAGTTCTTC. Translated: CASKGSHSYNEQFF.

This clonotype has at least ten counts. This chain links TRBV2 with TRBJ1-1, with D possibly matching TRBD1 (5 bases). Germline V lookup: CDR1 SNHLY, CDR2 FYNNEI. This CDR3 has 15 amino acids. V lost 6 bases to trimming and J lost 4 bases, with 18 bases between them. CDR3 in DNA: TGTGCCAGCAGACCCGAGGGGTTGGCGGGCACTGAAGCTTTCTTT. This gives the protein CASRPEGLAGTEAFF.

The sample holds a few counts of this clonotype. The CDR3 DNA sequence: TGTGCCAGCAGCTTAGATGTGGGCGGAGACTCTGGGGCCAACGTCCTGACTTTC. Translated, it gives CASSLDVGGDSGANVLTF. The chain recombines TRBV11-3 with TRBJ2-6; D call uncertain. Germline loops: CDR1 SGHNT, CDR2 YENEEA. This CDR3 has 18 amino acids. V lost 0 bases and J 0 bases, leaving 12 bases between the germline ends.

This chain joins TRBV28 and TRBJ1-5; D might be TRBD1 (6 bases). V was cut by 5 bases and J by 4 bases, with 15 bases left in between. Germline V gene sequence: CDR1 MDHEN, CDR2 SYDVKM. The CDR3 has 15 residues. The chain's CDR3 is CASSPAQQGNQPQHF. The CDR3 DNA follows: TGTGCCAGCAGTCCAGCGCAACAGGGAAATCAGCCCCAGCATTTT.

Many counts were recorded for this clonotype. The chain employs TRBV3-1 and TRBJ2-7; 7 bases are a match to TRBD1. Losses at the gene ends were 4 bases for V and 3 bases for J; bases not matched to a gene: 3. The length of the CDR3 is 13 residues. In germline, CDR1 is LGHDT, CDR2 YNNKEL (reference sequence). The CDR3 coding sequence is TGTGCCAGCAGCCCCCGGGACAGCTACGAGCAGTACTTC. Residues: CASSPRDSYEQYF.

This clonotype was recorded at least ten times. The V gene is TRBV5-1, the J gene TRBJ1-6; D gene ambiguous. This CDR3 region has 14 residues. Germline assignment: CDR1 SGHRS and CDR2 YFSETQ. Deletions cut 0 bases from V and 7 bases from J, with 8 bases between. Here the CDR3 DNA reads TGCGCCAGCAGCTTGGGGCAGAACAATTCACCCCTCCACTTT. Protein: CASSLGQNNSPLHF.

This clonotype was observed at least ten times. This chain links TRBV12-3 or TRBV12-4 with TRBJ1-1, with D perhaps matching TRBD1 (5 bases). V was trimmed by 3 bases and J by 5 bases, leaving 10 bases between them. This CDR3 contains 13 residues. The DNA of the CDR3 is TGTGCCAGCAGTTTCGGGGCTGGGACTGAAGCTTTCTTT. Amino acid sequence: CASSFGAGTEAFF.

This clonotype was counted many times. CDR3: CASSRPEAADNQPQHF. The CDR3 DNA reads as TGTGCCAGCAGCCGCCCGGAGGCGGCAGACAATCAGCCCCAGCATTTT. J is TRBJ1-5 and V is TRBV5-6; D remains unclear. Per germline, CDR1 SGHDT and CDR2 YYEEEE. The germline V and J ends were trimmed by 4 bases and 3 bases, with 17 bases remaining between them. The CDR3 covers 16 residues.

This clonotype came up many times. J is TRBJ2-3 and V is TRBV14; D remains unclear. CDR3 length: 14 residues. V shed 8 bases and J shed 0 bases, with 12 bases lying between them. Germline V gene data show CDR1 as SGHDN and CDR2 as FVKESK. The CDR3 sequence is CASSSGFSTDTQYF. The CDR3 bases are TGTGCCAGCTCGTCAGGATTTAGCACAGATACGCAGTATTTT.

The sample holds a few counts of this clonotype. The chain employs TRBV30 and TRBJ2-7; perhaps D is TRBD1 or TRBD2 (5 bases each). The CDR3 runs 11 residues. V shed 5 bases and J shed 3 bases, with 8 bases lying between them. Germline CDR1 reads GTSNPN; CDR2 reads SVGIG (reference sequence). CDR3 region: CAWERGYEQYF. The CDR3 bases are TGTGCCTGGGAGAGGGGCTACGAGCAGTACTTC.

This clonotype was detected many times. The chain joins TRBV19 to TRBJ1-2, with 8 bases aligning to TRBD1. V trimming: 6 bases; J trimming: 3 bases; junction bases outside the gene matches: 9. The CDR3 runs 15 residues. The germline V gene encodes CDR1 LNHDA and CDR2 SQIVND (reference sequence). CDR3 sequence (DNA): TGTGCCAGTAGCCGTCCCGGGACAGGAGACTATGGCTACACCTTC. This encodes CASSRPGTGDYGYTF.